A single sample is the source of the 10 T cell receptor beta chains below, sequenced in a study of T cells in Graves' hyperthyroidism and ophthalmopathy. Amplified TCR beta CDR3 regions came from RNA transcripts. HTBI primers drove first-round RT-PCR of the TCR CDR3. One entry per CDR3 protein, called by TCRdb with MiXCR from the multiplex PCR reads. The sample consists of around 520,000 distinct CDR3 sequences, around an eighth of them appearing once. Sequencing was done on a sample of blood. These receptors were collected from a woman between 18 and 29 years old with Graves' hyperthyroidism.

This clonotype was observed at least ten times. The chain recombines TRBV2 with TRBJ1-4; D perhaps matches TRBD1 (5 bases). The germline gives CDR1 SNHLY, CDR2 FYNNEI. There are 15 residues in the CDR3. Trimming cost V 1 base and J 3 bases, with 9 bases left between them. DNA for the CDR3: TGTGCCAGCAGTGAAGGGGTAGGGGCTAATGAAAAACTGTTTTTT. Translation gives CASSEGVGANEKLFF.

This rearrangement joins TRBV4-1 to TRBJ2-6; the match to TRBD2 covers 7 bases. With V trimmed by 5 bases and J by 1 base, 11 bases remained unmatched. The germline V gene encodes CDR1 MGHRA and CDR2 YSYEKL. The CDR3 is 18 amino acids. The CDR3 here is CASSEVGRGSSGANVLTF. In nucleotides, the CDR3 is TGCGCCAGCAGCGAGGTGGGTCGCGGGAGTTCTGGGGCCAACGTCCTGACTTTC.

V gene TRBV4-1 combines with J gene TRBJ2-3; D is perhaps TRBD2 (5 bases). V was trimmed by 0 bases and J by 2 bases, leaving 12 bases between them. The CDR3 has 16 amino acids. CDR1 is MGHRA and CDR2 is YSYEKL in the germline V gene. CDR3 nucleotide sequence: TGCGCCAGCAGCCAAGAAACTAGTCGATACACAGATACGCAGTATTTT. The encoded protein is CASSQETSRYTDTQYF.

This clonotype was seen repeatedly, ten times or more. The CDR3 sequence is CASSHPGHNYEQYF. Written as DNA, the CDR3 is TGTGCCAGCAGCCACCCGGGACACAATTACGAGCAGTACTTC. V gene TRBV7-2 combines with J gene TRBJ2-7; D is perhaps TRBD1 (6 bases). Per germline, CDR1 SGHTA and CDR2 FQGNSA. V shed 5 bases and J shed 4 bases, with 15 bases lying between them. The CDR3 has 14 amino acids.

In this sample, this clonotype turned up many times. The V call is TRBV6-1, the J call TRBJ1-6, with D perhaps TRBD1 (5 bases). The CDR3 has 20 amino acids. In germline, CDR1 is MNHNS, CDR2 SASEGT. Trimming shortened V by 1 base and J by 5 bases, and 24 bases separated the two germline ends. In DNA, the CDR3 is TGTGCCAGCAGTGAAGTTTTTGTTTATTTCGGGTGGGGGAATAATTCACCCCTCCACTTT. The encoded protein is CASSEVFVYFGWGNNSPLHF.

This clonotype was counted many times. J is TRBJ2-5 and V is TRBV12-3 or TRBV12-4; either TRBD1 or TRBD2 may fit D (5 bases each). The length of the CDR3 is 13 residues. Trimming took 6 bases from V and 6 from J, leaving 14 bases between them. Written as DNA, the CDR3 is TGTGCCAGCAGCGGGCCGGGACCTAAGACCCAGTACTTC. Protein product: CASSGPGPKTQYF.

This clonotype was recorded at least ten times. The DNA of the CDR3 is TGTGCCACCAGTGATCCTAAGACAGGGGGCACTAATGAAAAACTGTTTTTT. Translation gives CATSDPKTGGTNEKLFF. V usage is TRBV24-1 and J usage is TRBJ1-4, with 10 bases lining up with TRBD1. V shed 3 bases, J shed 2 bases, and the junction held 5 bases outside the gene matches. The CDR3 loop spans 17 amino acids. Germline V gives CDR1 KGHDR, CDR2 SFDVKD.

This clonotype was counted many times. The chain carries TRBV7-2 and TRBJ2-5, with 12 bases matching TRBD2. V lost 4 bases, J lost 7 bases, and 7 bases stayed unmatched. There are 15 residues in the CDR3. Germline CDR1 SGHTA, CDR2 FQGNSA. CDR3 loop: CASSYLAGGPVTQYF. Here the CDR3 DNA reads TGTGCCAGCAGCTACCTAGCGGGAGGGCCGGTGACCCAGTACTTC.

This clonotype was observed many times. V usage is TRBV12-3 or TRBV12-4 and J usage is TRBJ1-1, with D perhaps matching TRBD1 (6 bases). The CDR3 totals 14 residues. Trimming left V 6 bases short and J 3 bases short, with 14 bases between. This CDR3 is CASSPAGGHTEAFF. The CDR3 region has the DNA TGTGCCAGCAGCCCGGCGGGGGGGCACACTGAAGCTTTCTTT.

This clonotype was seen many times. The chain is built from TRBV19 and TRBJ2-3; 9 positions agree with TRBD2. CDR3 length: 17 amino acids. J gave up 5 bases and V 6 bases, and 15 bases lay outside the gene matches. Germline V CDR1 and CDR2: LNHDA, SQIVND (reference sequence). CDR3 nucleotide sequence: TGTGCCAGTAGCTCAGCGGGAGGAAACGGCGTACGAGATACGCAGTATTTT. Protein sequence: CASSSAGGNGVRDTQYF. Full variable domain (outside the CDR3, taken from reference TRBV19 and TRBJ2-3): DGGITQSPKYLFRKEGQNVTLSCEQNLNHDAMYWYRQDPGQGLRLIYYSQIVNDFQKGDIAEGYSVSREKKESFPLTVTSAQKNPTAFYLCASSSAGGNGVRDTQYFGPGTRLTVL.